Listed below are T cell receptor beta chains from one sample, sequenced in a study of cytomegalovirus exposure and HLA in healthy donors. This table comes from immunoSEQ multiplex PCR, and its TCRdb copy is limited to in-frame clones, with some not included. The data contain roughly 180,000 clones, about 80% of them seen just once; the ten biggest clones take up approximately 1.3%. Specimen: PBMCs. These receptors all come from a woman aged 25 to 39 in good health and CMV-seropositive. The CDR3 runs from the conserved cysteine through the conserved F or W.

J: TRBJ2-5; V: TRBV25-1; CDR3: CASSEVQVAETQYF
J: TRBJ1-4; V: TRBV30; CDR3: CALGQEISANEKLFF
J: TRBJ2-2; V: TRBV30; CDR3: CAWSVRRVNTGELFF
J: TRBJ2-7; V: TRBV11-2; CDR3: CASSTPPGQNYEQYF
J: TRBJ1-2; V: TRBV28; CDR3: CASGGQGPNYGYTF
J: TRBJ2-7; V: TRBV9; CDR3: CASSVSSGVSYEQYF
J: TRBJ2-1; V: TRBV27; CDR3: CASSLLAGLRPNEQFF
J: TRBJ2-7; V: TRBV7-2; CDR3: CASSPGGGRAYEQYF
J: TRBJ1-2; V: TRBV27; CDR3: CASSLSSSYGYTF
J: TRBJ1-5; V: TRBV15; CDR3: CATRGDRGGNQPQHF
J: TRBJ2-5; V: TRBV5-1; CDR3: CASFRDLQETQYF
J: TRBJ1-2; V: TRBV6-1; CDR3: CASSASAGEGYGYTF
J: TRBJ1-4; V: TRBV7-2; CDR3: CASSPGYEKLFF
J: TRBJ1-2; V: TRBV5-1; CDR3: CASSPDRHYGYTF
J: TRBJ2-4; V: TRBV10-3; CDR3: CAIARVAKNIQYF